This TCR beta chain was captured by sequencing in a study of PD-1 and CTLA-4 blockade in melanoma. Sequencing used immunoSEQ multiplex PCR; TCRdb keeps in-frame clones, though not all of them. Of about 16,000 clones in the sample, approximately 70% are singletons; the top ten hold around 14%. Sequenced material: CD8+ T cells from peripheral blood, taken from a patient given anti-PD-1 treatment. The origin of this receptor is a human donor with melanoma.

The CDR3 DNA is TGTGCCAGCAGTCCCGTGAAGGGGTCCGAAGGCAATCAGCCCCAGCATTTT. Its protein is CASSPVKGSEGNQPQHF. This chain links TRBV21-1 with TRBJ1-5; the table's D call, TRBD1, has no DNA check behind it. TRBV21-1 is flagged as a pseudogene. The CDR3 loop spans 17 amino acids.